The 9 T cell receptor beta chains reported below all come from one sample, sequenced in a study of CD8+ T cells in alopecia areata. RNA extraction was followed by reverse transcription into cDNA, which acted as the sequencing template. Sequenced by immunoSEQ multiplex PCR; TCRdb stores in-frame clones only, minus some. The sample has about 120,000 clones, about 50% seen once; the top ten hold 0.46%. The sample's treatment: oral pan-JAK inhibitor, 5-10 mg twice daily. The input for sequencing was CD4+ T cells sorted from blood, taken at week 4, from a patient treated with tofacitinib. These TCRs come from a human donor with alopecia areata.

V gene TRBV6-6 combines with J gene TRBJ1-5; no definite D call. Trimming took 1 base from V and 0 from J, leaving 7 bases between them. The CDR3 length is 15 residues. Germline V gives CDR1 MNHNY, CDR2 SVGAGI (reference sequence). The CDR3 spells CASSYYADSNQPQHF. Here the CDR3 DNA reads TGTGCCAGCAGTTACTACGCGGATAGCAATCAGCCCCAGCATTTT.

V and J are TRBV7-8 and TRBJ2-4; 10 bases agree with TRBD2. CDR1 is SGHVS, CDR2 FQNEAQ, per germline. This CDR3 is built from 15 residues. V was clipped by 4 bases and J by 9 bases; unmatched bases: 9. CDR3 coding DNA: TGTGCCAGCAGCTCACAGCGGGGGACTAGCGTCATTCAGTACTTC. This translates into CASSSQRGTSVIQYF.

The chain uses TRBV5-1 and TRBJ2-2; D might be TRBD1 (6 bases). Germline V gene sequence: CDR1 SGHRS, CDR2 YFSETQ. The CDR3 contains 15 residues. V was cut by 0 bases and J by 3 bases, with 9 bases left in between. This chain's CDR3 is CASSLEGVDTGELFF. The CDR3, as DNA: TGCGCCAGCAGCTTGGAGGGGGTGGACACCGGGGAGCTGTTTTTT.

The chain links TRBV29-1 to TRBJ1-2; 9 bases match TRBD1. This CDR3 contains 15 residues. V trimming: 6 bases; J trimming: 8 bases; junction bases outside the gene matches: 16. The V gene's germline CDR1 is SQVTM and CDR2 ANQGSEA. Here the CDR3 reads CSVRGGFGTGYGYTF. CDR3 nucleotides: TGCAGCGTCAGGGGAGGATTTGGGACAGGGTACGGCTACACCTTC.

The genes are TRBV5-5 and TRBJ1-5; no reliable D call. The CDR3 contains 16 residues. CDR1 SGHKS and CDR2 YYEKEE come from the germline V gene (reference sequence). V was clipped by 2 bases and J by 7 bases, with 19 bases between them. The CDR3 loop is CASSLSGLTSQQPQHF. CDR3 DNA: TGTGCCAGCAGCTTATCTGGGTTGACAAGTCAACAGCCCCAGCATTTT.

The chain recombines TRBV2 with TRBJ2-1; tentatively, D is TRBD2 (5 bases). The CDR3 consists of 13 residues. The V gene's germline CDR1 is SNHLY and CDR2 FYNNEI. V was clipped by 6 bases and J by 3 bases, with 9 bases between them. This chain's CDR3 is CASSERNYNEQFF. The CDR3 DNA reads TGTGCCAGCAGCGAGCGGAACTACAATGAGCAGTTCTTC.

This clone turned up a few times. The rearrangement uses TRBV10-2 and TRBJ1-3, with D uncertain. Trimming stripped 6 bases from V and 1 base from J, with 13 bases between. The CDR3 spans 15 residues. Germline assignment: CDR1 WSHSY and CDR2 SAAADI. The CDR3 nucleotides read TGCGCCAGCAGCTTCGGAGGTGCGTCTGGAAACACCATATATTTT. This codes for CASSFGGASGNTIYF.

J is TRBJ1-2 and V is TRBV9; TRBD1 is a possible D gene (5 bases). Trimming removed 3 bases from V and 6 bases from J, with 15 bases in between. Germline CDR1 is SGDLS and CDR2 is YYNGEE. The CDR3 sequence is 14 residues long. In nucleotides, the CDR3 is TGTGCCAGCAGCGGGGGTCCGGGGGACGATGGCTACACCTTC. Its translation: CASSGGPGDDGYTF.

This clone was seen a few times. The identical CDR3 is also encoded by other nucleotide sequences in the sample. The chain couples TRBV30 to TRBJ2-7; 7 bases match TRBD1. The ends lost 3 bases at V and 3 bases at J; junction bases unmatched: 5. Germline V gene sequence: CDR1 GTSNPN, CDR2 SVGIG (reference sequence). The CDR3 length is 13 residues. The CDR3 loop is CAWSRTGGYEQYF. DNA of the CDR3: TGTGCCTGGAGCCGGACAGGCGGCTACGAGCAGTACTTC.